A selection of T cell receptor beta chains follows, all from one sample in a study of CD8+ T cells in alopecia areata. Profiling relied on immunoSEQ multiplex PCR, and the TCRdb table lists in-frame clones only, not all of them. The table lists 65,000 to 75,000 clones, 29% of them singletons. The sample was CD8+ T cells sorted from blood, taken at week 4, from a patient treated with tofacitinib. These receptor sequences come from a human donor with alopecia areata. CDR3s include the opening cysteine and the closing phenylalanine or tryptophan. Each record gives: D gene, J gene, clone size, V gene, CDR3 protein, CDR3 DNA. D genes are given only for firm matches. Not all rows give a size; the values are once, few, many and, for expanded clones, a class.

>.|TRBJ2-1|many|TRBV6-6
CASNLAYRNEQFF
TGTGCCAGCAACCTAGCTTATAGGAATGAGCAGTTCTTC
>.|TRBJ2-1|few|TRBV30
CAWSGGYNEQFF
TGTGCCTGGAGTGGTGGATACAATGAGCAGTTCTTC
>.|TRBJ2-2|.|TRBV4-1
CASSLGTGELFF
TGCGCCAGCAGCCTGGGCACCGGGGAGCTGTTTTTT
>.|TRBJ1-1|.|TRBV15
CATSRGAVNTEAFF
TGTGCCACCAGCAGAGGGGCAGTGAACACTGAAGCTTTCTTT
>TRBD1|TRBJ1-1|.|TRBV7-9
CASSFRDRVNTEAFF
TGTGCCAGCAGCTTTCGGGACAGGGTGAACACTGAAGCTTTCTTT
>.|TRBJ2-6|few|TRBV7-9
CASSLGNPGANVLTF
TGTGCCAGCAGCTTAGGGAACCCTGGGGCCAACGTCCTGACTTTC
>.|TRBJ2-1|.|TRBV7-9
CASSHSGTHANEQFF
TGTGCCAGCAGCCATTCCGGGACCCACGCCAATGAGCAGTTCTTC
>.|TRBJ1-1|few|TRBV14
CASSQESGREAFF
TGTGCCAGCAGCCAAGAATCGGGGCGTGAAGCTTTCTTT
>.|TRBJ1-2|few|TRBV9
CASNDGNDYGYTF
TGTGCCAGCAATGACGGGAATGACTATGGCTACACCTTC
>.|TRBJ2-7|.|TRBV29-1
CSVTSVNGEQYF
TGCAGCGTAACCAGCGTAAACGGCGAGCAGTACTTC
>.|TRBJ2-2|.|TRBV5-1
CASSLTPGELFF
TGCGCCAGCAGCTTGACCCCCGGGGAGCTGTTTTTT
>TRBD2|TRBJ2-1|few|TRBV11-2
CASSLVGAGAYNEQFF
TGTGCCAGCAGCTTAGTTGGCGCGGGAGCCTACAATGAGCAGTTCTTC
>.|TRBJ2-7|.|TRBV29-1
CSVEDSSDWEQYF
TGCAGCGTTGAAGATTCGAGTGACTGGGAGCAGTACTTC
>.|TRBJ1-1|.|TRBV29-1
CSVEGRAGRNTEAFF
TGCAGCGTTGAAGGGAGGGCAGGGAGGAACACTGAAGCTTTCTTT